This T cell receptor beta chain was sequenced during a study of monozygotic twins with inflammatory bowel disease. TCRdb reprocessed the 5' RACE reads, keeping one entry per CDR3 protein, no DNA. This table holds 150,000 to 200,000 distinct CDR3 sequences. Germline-derived CDR1 and CDR2 are DFQATT and SNEGSKA (reference sequence). This CDR3 is 12 amino acids long. The chain employs TRBV20-1 and TRBJ1-2. The sequence came from a human donor with ulcerative colitis or Crohn's disease, or a healthy co-twin of an affected twin (not recorded which). The specimen sequenced was blood. The CDR3 sequence: CSAGDQLPGYTF.